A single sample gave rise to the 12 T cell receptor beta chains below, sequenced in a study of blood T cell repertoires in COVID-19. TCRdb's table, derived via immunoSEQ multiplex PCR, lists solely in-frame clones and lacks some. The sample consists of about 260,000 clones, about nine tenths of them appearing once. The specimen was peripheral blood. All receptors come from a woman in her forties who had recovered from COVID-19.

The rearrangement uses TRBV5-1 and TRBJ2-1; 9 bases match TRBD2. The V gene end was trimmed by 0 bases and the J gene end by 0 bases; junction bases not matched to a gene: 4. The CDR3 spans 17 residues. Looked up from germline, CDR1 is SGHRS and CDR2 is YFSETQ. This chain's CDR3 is CASSLALAGSSYNEQFF. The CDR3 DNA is TGCGCCAGCAGCTTGGCGCTAGCGGGGAGCTCCTACAATGAGCAGTTCTTC.

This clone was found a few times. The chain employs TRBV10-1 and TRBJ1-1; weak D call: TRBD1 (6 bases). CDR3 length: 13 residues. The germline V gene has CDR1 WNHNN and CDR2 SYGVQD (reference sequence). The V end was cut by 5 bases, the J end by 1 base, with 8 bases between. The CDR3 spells CASSSRGNTEAFF. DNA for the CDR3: TGCGCCAGCAGTTCCAGGGGGAACACTGAAGCTTTCTTT.

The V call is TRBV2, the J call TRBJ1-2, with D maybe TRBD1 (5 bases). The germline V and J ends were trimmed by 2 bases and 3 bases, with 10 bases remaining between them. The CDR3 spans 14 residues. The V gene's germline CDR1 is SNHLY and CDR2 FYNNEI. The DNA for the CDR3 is TGTGCCAGCAGTGAAAGGGGAGGGGACTATGGCTACACCTTC. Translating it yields CASSERGGDYGYTF.

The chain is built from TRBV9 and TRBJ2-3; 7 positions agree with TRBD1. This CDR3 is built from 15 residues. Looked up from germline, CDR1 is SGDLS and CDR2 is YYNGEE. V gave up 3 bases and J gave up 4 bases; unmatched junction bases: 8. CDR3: CASSETGVPSDTQYF. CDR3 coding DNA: TGTGCCAGCAGCGAAACAGGGGTCCCCTCAGATACGCAGTATTTT.

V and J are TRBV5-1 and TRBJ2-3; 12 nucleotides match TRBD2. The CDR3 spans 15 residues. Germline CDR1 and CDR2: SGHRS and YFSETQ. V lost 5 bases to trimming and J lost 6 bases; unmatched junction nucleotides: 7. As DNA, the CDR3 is TGCGCCAGCAGTTCCCTAGCGGGGGGGCCGGATACGCAGTATTTT. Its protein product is CASSSLAGGPDTQYF. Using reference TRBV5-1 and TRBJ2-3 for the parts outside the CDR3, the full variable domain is KAGVTQTPRYLIKTRGQQVTLSCSPISGHRSVSWYQQTPGQGLQFLFEYFSETQRNKGNFPGRFSGRQFSNSRSEMNVSTLELGDSALYLCASSSLAGGPDTQYFGPGTRLTVL.

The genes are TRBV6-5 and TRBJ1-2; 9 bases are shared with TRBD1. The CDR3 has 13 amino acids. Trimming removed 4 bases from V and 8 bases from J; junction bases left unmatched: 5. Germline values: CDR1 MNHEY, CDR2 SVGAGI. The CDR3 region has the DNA TGTGCCAGCAGTTCCACAGGGGGCGCAGGCTACACCTTC. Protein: CASSSTGGAGYTF.

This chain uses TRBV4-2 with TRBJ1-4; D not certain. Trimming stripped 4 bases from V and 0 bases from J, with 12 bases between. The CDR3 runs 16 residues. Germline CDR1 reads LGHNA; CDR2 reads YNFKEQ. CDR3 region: CASSRAMTPTNEKLFF. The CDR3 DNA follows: TGTGCCAGCAGCCGGGCGATGACGCCAACTAATGAAAAACTGTTTTTT.

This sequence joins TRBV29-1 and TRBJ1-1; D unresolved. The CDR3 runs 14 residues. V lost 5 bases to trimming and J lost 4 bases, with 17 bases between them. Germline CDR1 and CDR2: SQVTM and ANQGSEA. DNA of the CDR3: TGCAGCGTTAGCTTACGGGGTTGGGGCACTGAAGCTTTCTTT. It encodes CSVSLRGWGTEAFF.

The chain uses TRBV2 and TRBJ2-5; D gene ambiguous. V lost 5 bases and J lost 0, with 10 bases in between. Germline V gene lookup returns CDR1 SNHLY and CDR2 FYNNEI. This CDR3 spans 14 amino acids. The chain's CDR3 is CASSPLVHQETQYF. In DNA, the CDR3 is TGTGCCAGCAGTCCCTTAGTACACCAAGAGACCCAGTACTTC.

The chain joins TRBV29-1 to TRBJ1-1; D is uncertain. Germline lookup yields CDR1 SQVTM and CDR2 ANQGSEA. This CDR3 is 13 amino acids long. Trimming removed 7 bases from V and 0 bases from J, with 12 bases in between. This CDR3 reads CSATNQMNTEAFF. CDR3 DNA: TGCAGCGCCACAAACCAGATGAACACTGAAGCTTTCTTT. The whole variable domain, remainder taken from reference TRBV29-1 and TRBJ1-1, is SAVISQKPSRDICQRGTSLTIQCQVDSQVTMMFWYRQQPGQSLTLIATANQGSEATYESGFVIDKFPISRPNLTFSTLTVSNMSPEDSSIYLCSATNQMNTEAFFGQGTRLTVV.

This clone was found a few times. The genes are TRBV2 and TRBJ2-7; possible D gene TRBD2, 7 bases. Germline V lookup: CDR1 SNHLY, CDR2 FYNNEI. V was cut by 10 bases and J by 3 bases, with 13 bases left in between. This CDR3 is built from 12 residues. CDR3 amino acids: CATHGGLYEQYF. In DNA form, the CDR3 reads TGTGCCACGCACGGGGGGCTCTACGAGCAGTACTTC. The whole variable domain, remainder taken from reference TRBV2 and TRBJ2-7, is EPEVTQTPSHQVTQMGQEVILRCVPISNHLYFYWYRQILGQKVEFLVSFYNNEISEKSEIFDDQFSVERPDGSNFTLKIRSTKLEDSAMYFCATHGGLYEQYFGPGTRLTVT.

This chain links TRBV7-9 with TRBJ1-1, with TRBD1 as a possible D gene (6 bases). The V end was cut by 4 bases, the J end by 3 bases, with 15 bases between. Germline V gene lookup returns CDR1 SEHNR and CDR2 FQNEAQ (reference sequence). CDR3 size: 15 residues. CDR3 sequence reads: CASSSPEGGDTEAFF. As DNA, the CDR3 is TGTGCCAGCAGCTCCCCCGAAGGGGGAGACACTGAAGCTTTCTTT. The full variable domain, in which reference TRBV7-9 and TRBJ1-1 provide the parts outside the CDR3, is DTGVSQNPRHKITKRGQNVTFRCDPISEHNRLYWYRQTLGQGPEFLTYFQNEAQLEKSRLLSDRFSAERPKGSFSTLEIQRTEQGDSAMYLCASSSPEGGDTEAFFGQGTRLTVV.